Presented here are 16 T cell receptor beta chains from one specimen sequenced in a study of OX40 agonist ivuxolimab in advanced cancers. The receptor library was made with the immunoSEQ multiplex PCR assay. TCRdb stores this immuneACCESS table with in-frame sequences only. Part of the clones is absent; in the studies checked, under half of the shortfall reflects unresolved V genes, and no reason is known for the rest. This sample comprises about 110,000 clones, 75% to 95% of them detected only once. In total, the top ten clones hold about 0.5% of the sample. This sample comprised CD4+ or CD8+ T cells sorted from blood, obtained in a trial of the OX40 agonist ivuxolimab. All receptors come from an adult with an advanced solid tumor such as melanoma, head and neck, liver or kidney cancer.

The chain employs TRBV28 and TRBJ2-3, with TRBD1 identical over 12 bases. V was clipped by 6 bases and J by 5 bases; unmatched bases: 9. This CDR3 is 16 amino acids long. Germline CDR1 reads MDHEN; CDR2 reads SYDVKM. CDR3 in amino acids: CASSRLGQGAGDTQYF. Written as DNA, the CDR3 is TGTGCCAGCAGCCGCCTGGGACAGGGGGCGGGAGATACGCAGTATTTT.

The rearrangement joins TRBV4-3 to TRBJ2-7, with 12 bases that match TRBD2. V was clipped by 4 bases and J by 7 bases; unmatched bases: 14. Germline CDR1 LGHNA, CDR2 YSLEER. The CDR3 consists of 17 residues. The CDR3 protein is CASSRLYASGGAQEQYF. The CDR3 nucleotides read TGCGCCAGCAGCCGCCTGTACGCTAGCGGGGGGGCGCAGGAGCAGTACTTC.

This chain connects TRBV7-2 to TRBJ1-5; D is perhaps TRBD1 (6 bases). The CDR3 has 13 residues. V lost 3 bases to trimming and J lost 5 bases, with 8 bases between them. Germline V gene sequence: CDR1 SGHTA, CDR2 FQGNSA. The CDR3 region has the DNA TGTGCCAGCAGCTTGGACAGAGATCAGCCCCAGCATTTT. Translated: CASSLDRDQPQHF.

This clone was detected only once. The J gene is TRBJ2-1, the V gene TRBV6-6, with 8 bases fitting TRBD1. This CDR3 has 16 residues. Germline CDR1 and CDR2: MNHNY and SVGAGI (reference sequence). V shed 3 bases and J 4 bases; nucleotides not matched to a gene: 8. The CDR3 is CASSYSQGAWYNEQFF. The CDR3 bases are TGTGCCAGCAGTTATTCCCAGGGGGCTTGGTACAATGAGCAGTTCTTC.

CDR3 sequence (DNA): TGTGCCAGCAGCCAACGAGGGGGCGAAGAGACCCAGTACTTC. Its protein is CASSQRGGEETQYF. The V and J genes are TRBV4-2 and TRBJ2-5; 7 bases align to TRBD1. There are 14 residues in the CDR3. The V segment lost 2 bases and the J segment 3 bases; nucleotides outside the gene matches: 3. From germline, CDR1 is LGHNA and CDR2 YNFKEQ.

J is TRBJ1-1 and V is TRBV28, with TRBD1 matching over 9 bases. Per the germline V gene, CDR1 is MDHEN and CDR2 is SYDVKM. CDR3 length: 14 residues. The junction had 6 bases not matched to a gene; V was cut back by 5 bases and J by 5 bases. The CDR3 nucleotides read TGTGCCAGCAGTCATGGGGACAGGGTGACTGAAGCTTTCTTT. This gives the protein CASSHGDRVTEAFF.

The chain couples TRBV18 to TRBJ1-2; D not resolved. CDR3 length: 14 amino acids. V lost 2 bases, J lost 7 bases, and 14 bases lay in between. Germline V gene data show CDR1 as KGHSH and CDR2 as LQKENI. The CDR3 region is CASSPSEEVIGYTF. As DNA, the CDR3 is TGTGCCAGCTCACCATCGGAAGAGGTCATTGGCTACACCTTC.

The table lists this clone with a count of one. V gene TRBV7-2 combines with J gene TRBJ2-1; no firm D call. CDR1 SGHTA and CDR2 FQGNSA come from the germline V gene. The CDR3 loop spans 15 amino acids. Trimming stripped 1 base from V and 14 bases from J, with 21 bases between. The chain's CDR3 is CASSLEGRRPPYEFF. The CDR3 bases are TGTGCCAGCAGCTTAGAGGGTCGGCGGCCCCCGTATGAGTTCTTC. The full variable domain, rest sourced from reference TRBV7-2 and TRBJ2-1, is GAGVSQSPSNKVTEKGKDVELRCDPISGHTALYWYRQSLGQGLEFLIYFQGNSAPDKSGLPSDRFSAERTGGSVSTLTIQRTQQEDSAVYLCASSLEGRRPPYEFFGPGTRLTVL.

V usage is TRBV9 and J usage is TRBJ2-4; the D call may be TRBD1 or TRBD2 (6 bases each). The V and J ends lost 0 bases and 3 bases respectively, with 7 bases between them. The CDR3 contains 14 residues. Germline-derived CDR1 and CDR2 are SGDLS and YYNGEE. The CDR3 DNA is TGTGCCAGCAGCGTAGAGGGGGGCAAAAACATTCAGTACTTC. Amino acids: CASSVEGGKNIQYF.

CDR3 in amino acids: CASSLRTGGNYGYTF. CDR3 DNA sequence: TGTGCCAGCAGCCTGCGGACAGGGGGCAACTATGGCTACACCTTC. The rearrangement joins TRBV7-2 to TRBJ1-2; 11 bases agree with TRBD1. This CDR3 region has 15 residues. Trimming cost V 5 bases and J 2 bases; bases outside gene matches: 4. Germline assignment: CDR1 SGHTA and CDR2 FQGNSA.

This clone was found a few times. The gene calls are TRBV6-1 and TRBJ1-5, with a possible D match to TRBD1 (6 bases). The germline V gene encodes CDR1 MNHNS and CDR2 SASEGT. The ends were cut back, 8 bases at V and 8 bases at J, with 22 bases in the middle. CDR3 length: 15 amino acids. CDR3 nucleotides: TGTGCCAGCGCCCCACGAGAGGGGGGGATTAAGCCCCAGCATTTT. It yields the protein CASAPREGGIKPQHF.

This rearrangement joins TRBV19 to TRBJ2-7, with 9 nucleotides matching TRBD1. The CDR3 length is 15 residues. Trimming removed 1 base from V and 5 bases from J; junction bases left unmatched: 6. Germline values: CDR1 LNHDA, CDR2 SQIVND (reference sequence). The chain's CDR3 is CASSIASGQGHEQYF. CDR3 bases: TGTGCCAGTAGTATAGCGTCGGGACAGGGTCACGAGCAGTACTTC.

The rearrangement links TRBV7-9 to TRBJ2-3; 8 nucleotides line up with TRBD2. V shed 2 bases and J 2 bases; nucleotides not matched to a gene: 3. Germline CDR1 is SEHNR and CDR2 is FQNEAQ (reference sequence). The CDR3 runs to 15 residues. CDR3 bases: TGTGCCAGCAGCTTACGGCGGGGGGACACAGATACGCAGTATTTT. Its translation is CASSLRRGDTDTQYF.

In this sample, this clone turned up a few times. The rearrangement uses TRBV5-4 and TRBJ2-1; unclear D gene. The CDR3 has 17 amino acids. The germline V gene has CDR1 SGHNT and CDR2 YYREEE (reference sequence). V was pared by 0 bases and J by 0 bases, with 13 bases between. CDR3 bases: TGTGCCAGCAGCTTGGATAGATGGGTCCTCTCCTACAATGAGCAGTTCTTC. Amino acids: CASSLDRWVLSYNEQFF.

This rearrangement joins TRBV6-1 to TRBJ2-7; D possibly corresponds to TRBD2 (5 bases). The CDR3 runs 17 residues. Germline V CDR1 and CDR2: MNHNS, SASEGT. Trimming took 0 bases from V and 3 from J, leaving 18 bases between them. CDR3 sequence reads: CASSEARLRRGGYEQYF. CDR3 nucleotides: TGTGCCAGCAGTGAAGCGCGACTCAGACGGGGTGGCTACGAGCAGTACTTC.

The rearrangement joins TRBV7-2 to TRBJ2-5; 8 bases match TRBD2. Trimming took 4 bases from V and 2 from J; bases not matched to a gene: 6. This CDR3 comprises 15 residues. The germline CDR1 and CDR2 sequences are SGHTA and FQGNSA. The CDR3 reads CASSYSGVLQETQYF. The CDR3 DNA follows: TGTGCCAGCAGCTATAGCGGGGTTCTACAAGAGACCCAGTACTTC.